The clone carrying this T cell receptor (beta chain) showed up many times. Trimming pared 5 bases from V and 4 bases from J, leaving 12 bases between. This CDR3 has 13 residues. Germline assignment: CDR1 SGHRS and CDR2 YFSETQ. As to time point: persistent/refractory GD, antithyroid drugs over 5 years with positive TRAb. Construction of the TCR library relied on RNA isolated from PBMCs. The sample originates from a study of regulatory T cells in long-lasting Graves disease. Arm-PCR with iRepertoire HTBI primers amplified the CDR3 regions for these TCR beta libraries. TCRdb fed the multiplex PCR reads into MiXCR, producing one record per CDR3 protein. The table has 600,000 to 800,000 distinct CDR3 sequences, 25% to 35% seen once; the top ten hold under 50%.

This sequence originates from a female donor with Graves disease. Material: peripheral blood mononuclear cells (PBMCs), obtained when the disease was refractory, from a patient treated with antithyroid drugs. V gene TRBV5-1 combines with J gene TRBJ1-2; D is possibly TRBD1 (5 bases). In DNA form, the CDR3 reads TGCGCCAGCAGTCAGGCAGGGCTCTATGGCTACACCTTC. Protein product: CASSQAGLYGYTF.